This TCR beta chain was sequenced for a study of spatial heterogeneity in lung cancer. Study results and limitations: Mutation counts in tumors were tracked by counts of expanded intratumoral alpha and beta TCRs.

The table lists this clonotype with many counts. Its matching antigen is unknown. Trimming left V 7 bases short and J 7 bases short, with 17 bases between. Germline V gene lookup returns CDR1 MNHEY and CDR2 SVGAGI. This CDR3 is built from 13 residues. Every molecule of TCR cDNA had its own unique molecular identifier. In TCRdb, the 5' RACE reads were re-called with MiXCR into one record per CDR3 protein. There are around 100,000 distinct CDR3 sequences in the sample; 3.5% to 5% occur only once, and 21% lies in the top ten. Time point given: sample taken at primary tumor resection. This rearrangement joins TRBV6-5 to TRBJ2-7, with D perhaps TRBD2 (5 bases). The source is a male donor with early-stage non-small cell lung cancer. This specimen was lung tumor tissue, taken at surgery. The CDR3 is CASNPGAGGEQYF. CDR3 coding DNA: TGTGCCAGCAACCCCGGAGCCGGAGGAGAGCAGTACTTC.